This TCR beta chain appears in the sequencing data of a study of CD8 T cells in Susac syndrome. Study-level points and caveats: The study recognized that its TCR sequencing and HLA analysis covered a relatively small number of individuals.

Trimming cost V 5 bases and J 3 bases, with 15 bases left between them. The CDR3 is 15 residues long. Germline loops: CDR1 LGHDT, CDR2 YNNKEL (reference sequence). Sequencing of TCR beta was undertaken in CD8+ and CD4+ T cells derived from blood. It was negative isolation that provided the CD8+ and CD4+ T cells, whereas TEMRA cells were enriched by FACS. Concerning this clonotype itself: The antigen is undetermined.

RNA in amounts of roughly 0.45 to 1 ug was reverse transcribed with random hexamers. TCRdb processed the immunoSEQ multiplex PCR reads anew with MiXCR; each CDR3 protein has one entry. The repertoire holds roughly 170,000 distinct CDR3 sequences, with approximately 93% as singletons. The sequence derives from a human donor with multiple sclerosis. The specimen sequenced was CD4+ T cells from PBMCs. This sequence joins TRBV3-1 and TRBJ2-3, with a possible D match to TRBD1 (5 bases). The CDR3 is CASSLALSGTDTQYF. The CDR3 nucleotides are TGTGCCAGCAGCTTAGCACTTTCAGGGACAGATACGCAGTATTTT.